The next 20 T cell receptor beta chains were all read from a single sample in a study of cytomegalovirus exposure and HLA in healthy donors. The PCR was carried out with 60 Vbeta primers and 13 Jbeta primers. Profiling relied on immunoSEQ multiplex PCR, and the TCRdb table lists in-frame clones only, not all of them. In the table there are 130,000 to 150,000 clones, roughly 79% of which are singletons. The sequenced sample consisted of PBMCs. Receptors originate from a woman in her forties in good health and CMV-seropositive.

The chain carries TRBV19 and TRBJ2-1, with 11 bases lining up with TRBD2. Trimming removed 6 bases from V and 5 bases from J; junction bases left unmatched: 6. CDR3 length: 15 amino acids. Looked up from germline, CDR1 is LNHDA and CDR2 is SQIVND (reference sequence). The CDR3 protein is CASSLAGGGDNEQFF. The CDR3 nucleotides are TGTGCCAGTAGCCTAGCGGGGGGCGGGGACAATGAGCAGTTCTTC.

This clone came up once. The CDR3 nucleotides read TGTGCCAGCAGTTACCTGGGGGGAGCGAACACCGGGGAGCTGTTTTTT. This gives the protein CASSYLGGANTGELFF. This chain links TRBV6-5 with TRBJ2-2, with D perhaps matching TRBD2 (6 bases). V lost 2 bases, J lost 0 bases, and 10 bases lay in between. The V gene's germline CDR1 is MNHEY and CDR2 SVGAGI. The CDR3 has 16 residues.

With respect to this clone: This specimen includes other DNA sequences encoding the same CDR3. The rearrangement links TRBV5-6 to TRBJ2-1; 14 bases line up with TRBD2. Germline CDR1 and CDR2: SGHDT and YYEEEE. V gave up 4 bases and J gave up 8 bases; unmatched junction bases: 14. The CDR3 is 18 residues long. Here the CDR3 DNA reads TGTGCCAGCAGCCGTTTGGCCAGACTAGCGGGGGGGTTGGATGAGCAGTTCTTC. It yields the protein CASSRLARLAGGLDEQFF. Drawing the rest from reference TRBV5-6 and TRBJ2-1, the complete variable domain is DAGVTQSPTHLIKTRGQQVTLRCSPKSGHDTVSWYQQALGQGPQFIFQYYEEEERQRGNFPDRFSGHQFPNYSSELNVNALLLGDSALYLCASSRLARLAGGLDEQFFGPGTRLTVL.

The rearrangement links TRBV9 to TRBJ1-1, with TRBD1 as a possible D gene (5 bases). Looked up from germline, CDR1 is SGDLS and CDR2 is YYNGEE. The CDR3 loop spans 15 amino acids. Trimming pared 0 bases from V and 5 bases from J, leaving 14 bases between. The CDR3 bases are TGTGCCAGCAGCGTAGATATGGGGCGCGAGACTGAAGCTTTCTTT. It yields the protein CASSVDMGRETEAFF.

The CDR3 sequence: CASVGASYNSPLHF. In nucleotides, the CDR3 is TGTGCCAGCGTGGGGGCTTCCTATAATTCACCCCTCCACTTT. This chain connects TRBV6-5 to TRBJ1-6; possible D gene TRBD1, 6 bases. V was cut by 8 bases and J by 1 base, with 9 bases left in between. The CDR3 sequence is 14 residues long. Germline loops: CDR1 MNHEY, CDR2 SVGAGI.

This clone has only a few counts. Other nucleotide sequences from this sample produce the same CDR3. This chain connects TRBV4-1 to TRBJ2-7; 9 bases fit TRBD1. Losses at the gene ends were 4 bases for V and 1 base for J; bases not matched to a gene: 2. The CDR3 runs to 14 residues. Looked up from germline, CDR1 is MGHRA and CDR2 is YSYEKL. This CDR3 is CASSPGTGSYEQYF. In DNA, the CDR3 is TGCGCCAGCAGCCCCGGGACAGGGTCCTACGAGCAGTACTTC.

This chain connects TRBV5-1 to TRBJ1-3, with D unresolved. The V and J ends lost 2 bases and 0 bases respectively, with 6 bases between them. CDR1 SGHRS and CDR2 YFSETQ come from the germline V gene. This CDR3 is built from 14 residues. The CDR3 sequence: CASSLDTSGNTIYF. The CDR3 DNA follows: TGCGCCAGCAGCTTAGACACCTCTGGAAACACCATATATTTT.

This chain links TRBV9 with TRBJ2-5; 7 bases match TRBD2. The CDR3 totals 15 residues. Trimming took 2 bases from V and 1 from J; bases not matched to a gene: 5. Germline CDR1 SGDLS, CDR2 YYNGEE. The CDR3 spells CASSVAGVSQETQYF. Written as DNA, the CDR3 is TGTGCCAGCAGCGTGGCGGGGGTTTCCCAAGAGACCCAGTACTTC.

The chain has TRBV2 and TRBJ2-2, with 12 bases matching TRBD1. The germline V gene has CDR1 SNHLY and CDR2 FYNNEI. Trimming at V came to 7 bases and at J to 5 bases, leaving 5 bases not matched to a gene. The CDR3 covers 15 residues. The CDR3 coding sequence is TGTGCCAGCATGGGACAGGGGGCCGGGACCGGGGAGCTGTTTTTT. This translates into CASMGQGAGTGELFF.

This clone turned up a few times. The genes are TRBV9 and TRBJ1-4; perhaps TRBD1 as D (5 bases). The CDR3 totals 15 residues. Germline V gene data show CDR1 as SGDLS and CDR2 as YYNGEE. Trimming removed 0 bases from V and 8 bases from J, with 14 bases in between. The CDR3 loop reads CASSVGAGQLEKLFF. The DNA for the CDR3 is TGTGCCAGCAGCGTAGGGGCAGGGCAACTAGAAAAACTGTTTTTT.

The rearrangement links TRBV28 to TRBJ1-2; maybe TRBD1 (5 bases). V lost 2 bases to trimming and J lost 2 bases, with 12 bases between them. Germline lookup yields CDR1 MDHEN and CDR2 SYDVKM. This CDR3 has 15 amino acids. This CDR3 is CASSLLQGLNYGYTF. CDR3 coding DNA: TGTGCCAGCAGTTTACTTCAGGGCCTGAACTATGGCTACACCTTC.

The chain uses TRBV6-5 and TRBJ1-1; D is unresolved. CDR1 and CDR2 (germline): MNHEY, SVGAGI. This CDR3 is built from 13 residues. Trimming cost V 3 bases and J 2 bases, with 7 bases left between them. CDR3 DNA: TGTGCCAGCAGTTATTCGGTTAACACTGAAGCTTTCTTT. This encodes CASSYSVNTEAFF.

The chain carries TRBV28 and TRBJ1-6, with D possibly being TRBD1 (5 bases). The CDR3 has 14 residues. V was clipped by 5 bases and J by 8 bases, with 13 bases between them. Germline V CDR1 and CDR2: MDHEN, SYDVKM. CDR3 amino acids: CASSGDSRYSPLHF. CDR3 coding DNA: TGTGCCAGCAGTGGAGACAGTAGGTATTCACCCCTCCACTTT.

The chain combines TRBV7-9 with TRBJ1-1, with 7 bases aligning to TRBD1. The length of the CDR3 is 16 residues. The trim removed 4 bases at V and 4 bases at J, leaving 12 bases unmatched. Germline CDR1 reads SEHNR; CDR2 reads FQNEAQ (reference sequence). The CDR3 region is CASSSIGTAEATEAFF. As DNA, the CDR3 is TGTGCCAGCAGCTCAATCGGGACAGCAGAAGCCACTGAAGCTTTCTTT. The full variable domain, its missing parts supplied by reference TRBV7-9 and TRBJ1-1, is DTGVSQNPRHKITKRGQNVTFRCDPISEHNRLYWYRQTLGQGPEFLTYFQNEAQLEKSRLLSDRFSAERPKGSFSTLEIQRTEQGDSAMYLCASSSIGTAEATEAFFGQGTRLTVV.

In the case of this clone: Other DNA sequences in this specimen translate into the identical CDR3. The CDR3 DNA reads as TGTGCCAGCAGCTTAGGCTGGGGACAGGGTACGTACGAGCAGTACTTC. This sequence encodes CASSLGWGQGTYEQYF. V is TRBV7-6 and J is TRBJ2-7; 9 nucleotides agree with TRBD1. The CDR3 consists of 16 residues. V lost 1 base to trimming and J lost 4 bases; unmatched junction nucleotides: 8. Germline V gene lookup returns CDR1 SGHVS and CDR2 FNYEAQ.

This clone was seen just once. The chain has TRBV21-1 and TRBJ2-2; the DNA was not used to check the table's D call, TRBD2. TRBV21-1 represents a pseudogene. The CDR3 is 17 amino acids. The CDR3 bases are TGTGCCAGCAGCAGAAGACTAGCGGAGAAAATACACGGGGAGCTGTTTTTT. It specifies CASSRRLAEKIHGELFF.

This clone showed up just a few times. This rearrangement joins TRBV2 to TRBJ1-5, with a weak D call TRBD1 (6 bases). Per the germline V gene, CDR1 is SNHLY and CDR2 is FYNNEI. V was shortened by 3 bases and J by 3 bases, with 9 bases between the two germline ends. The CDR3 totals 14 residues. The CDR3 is CASSDQGYNQPQHF. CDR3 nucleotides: TGTGCCAGCAGTGATCAGGGGTACAATCAGCCCCAGCATTTT.

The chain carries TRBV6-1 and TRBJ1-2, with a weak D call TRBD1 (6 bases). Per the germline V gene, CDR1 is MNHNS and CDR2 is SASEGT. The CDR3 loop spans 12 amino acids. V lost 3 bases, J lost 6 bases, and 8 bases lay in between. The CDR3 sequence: CASSDTGNGYTF. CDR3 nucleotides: TGTGCCAGCAGTGACACAGGGAATGGCTACACCTTC.

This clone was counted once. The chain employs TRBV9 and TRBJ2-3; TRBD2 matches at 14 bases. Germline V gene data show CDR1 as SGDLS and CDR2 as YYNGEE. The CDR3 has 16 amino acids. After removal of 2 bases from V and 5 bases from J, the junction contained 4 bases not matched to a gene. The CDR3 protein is CASSVAGTSGGDTQYF. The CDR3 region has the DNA TGTGCCAGCAGCGTGGCGGGGACTAGCGGGGGAGATACGCAGTATTTT. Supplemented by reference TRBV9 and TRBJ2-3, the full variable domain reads DSGVTQTPKHLITATGQRVTLRCSPRSGDLSVYWYQQSLDQGLQFLIQYYNGEERAKGNILERFSAQQFPDLHSELNLSSLELGDSALYFCASSVAGTSGGDTQYFGPGTRLTVL.

Here the CDR3 reads CASSSQGQGAYEQYF. The CDR3 DNA is TGCGCCAGCAGCTCACAGGGACAGGGCGCCTACGAGCAGTACTTC. The V and J genes are TRBV5-1 and TRBJ2-7; 9 nucleotides match TRBD1. Trimming removed 3 bases from V and 2 bases from J; junction bases left unmatched: 6. Germline-derived CDR1 and CDR2 are SGHRS and YFSETQ. This CDR3 is built from 15 residues. The whole variable domain, remainder taken from reference TRBV5-1 and TRBJ2-7, is KAGVTQTPRYLIKTRGQQVTLSCSPISGHRSVSWYQQTPGQGLQFLFEYFSETQRNKGNFPGRFSGRQFSNSRSEMNVSTLELGDSALYLCASSSQGQGAYEQYFGPGTRLTVT.